The source of this T cell receptor beta chain is a study of T cells in Graves' hyperthyroidism and ophthalmopathy. It was RNA transcripts that yielded the amplified TCR beta CDR3 regions. RT-PCR in the first round (using the HTBI primer set) targeted the TCR CDR3. Each CDR3 protein is one row after TCRdb ran MiXCR on the multiplex PCR reads. Seen here are about 700,000 distinct CDR3 sequences, 11% to 15% observed once, and the top ten hold roughly 10%. The diagnoses drew upon clinical symptoms, serum thyroxine and TRAb, thyroid ultrasound and orbital computed tomography. Input material: blood. The receptor's source is a woman aged 18-35 years with Graves' hyperthyroidism.

CDR3 DNA: TGTGCCACCAGTGAACCGACAGGGGGGACCTCTGGGGCCAACGTCCTGACTTTC. The encoded protein is CATSEPTGGTSGANVLTF. The rearrangement joins TRBV24-1 to TRBJ2-6; 9 nucleotides line up with TRBD1. Germline assignment: CDR1 KGHDR and CDR2 SFDVKD. The CDR3 is 18 amino acids. With 4 bases clipped from V and 0 bases from J, the junction kept 6 bases outside the gene matches.